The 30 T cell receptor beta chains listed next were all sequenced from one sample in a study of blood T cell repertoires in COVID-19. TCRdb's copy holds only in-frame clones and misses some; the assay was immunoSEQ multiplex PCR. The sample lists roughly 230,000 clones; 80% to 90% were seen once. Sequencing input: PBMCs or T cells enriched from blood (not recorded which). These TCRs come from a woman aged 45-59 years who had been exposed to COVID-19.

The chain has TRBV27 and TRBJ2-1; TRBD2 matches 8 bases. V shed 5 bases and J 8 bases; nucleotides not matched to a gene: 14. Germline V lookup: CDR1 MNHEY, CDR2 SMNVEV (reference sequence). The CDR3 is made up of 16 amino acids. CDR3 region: CASSPKAGDPYDEQFF. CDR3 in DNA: TGTGCCAGCAGTCCTAAAGCGGGGGACCCTTATGATGAGCAGTTCTTC.

CDR3 sequence (DNA): TGTGCCATCAGGGTCGGGAATGAGCAGTTCTTC. Translating it yields CAIRVGNEQFF. The chain uses TRBV10-3 and TRBJ2-1; D is uncertain. This CDR3 comprises 11 residues. Germline CDR1 is ENHRY and CDR2 is SYGVKD. V was clipped by 6 bases and J by 7 bases, with 7 bases between them.

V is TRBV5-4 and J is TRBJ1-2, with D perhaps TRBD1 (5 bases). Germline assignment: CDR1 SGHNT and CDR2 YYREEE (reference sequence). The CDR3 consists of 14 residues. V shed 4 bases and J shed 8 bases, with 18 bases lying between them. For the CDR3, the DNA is TGTGCCAGCAGCCAACTACAGGCATCGCGGGGCTACACCTTC. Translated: CASSQLQASRGYTF.

The CDR3 loop is CASSPQPGLPPYEQYF. In DNA, the CDR3 is TGTGCCAGCAGTCCCCAACCGGGACTTCCCCCCTACGAGCAGTACTTC. V usage is TRBV7-3 and J usage is TRBJ2-7; tentatively, D is TRBD2 (6 bases). CDR1 is SGHTA, CDR2 FQGTGA, per germline. The CDR3 consists of 16 residues. V dropped 6 bases and J dropped 2 bases, with 20 bases sitting between them.

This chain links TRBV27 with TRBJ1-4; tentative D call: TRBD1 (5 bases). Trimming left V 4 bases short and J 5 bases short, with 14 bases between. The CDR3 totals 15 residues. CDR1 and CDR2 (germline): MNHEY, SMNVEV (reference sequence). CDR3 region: CASSSLTVGNEKLFF. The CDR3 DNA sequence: TGTGCCAGCAGTTCCCTGACAGTTGGAAATGAAAAACTGTTTTTT.

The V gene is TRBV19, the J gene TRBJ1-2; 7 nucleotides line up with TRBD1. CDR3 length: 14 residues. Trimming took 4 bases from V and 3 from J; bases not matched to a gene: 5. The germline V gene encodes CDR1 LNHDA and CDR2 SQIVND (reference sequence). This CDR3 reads CASSNRGADYGYTF. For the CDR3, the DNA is TGTGCCAGTAGTAACAGGGGCGCGGACTATGGCTACACCTTC.

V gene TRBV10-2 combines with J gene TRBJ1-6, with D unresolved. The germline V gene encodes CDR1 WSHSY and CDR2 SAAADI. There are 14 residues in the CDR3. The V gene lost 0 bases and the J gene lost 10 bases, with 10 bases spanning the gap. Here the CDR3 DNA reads TGCGCCAGCAGTGAGTCGCTTTGGAGCTCACCCCTCCACTTT. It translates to CASSESLWSSPLHF.

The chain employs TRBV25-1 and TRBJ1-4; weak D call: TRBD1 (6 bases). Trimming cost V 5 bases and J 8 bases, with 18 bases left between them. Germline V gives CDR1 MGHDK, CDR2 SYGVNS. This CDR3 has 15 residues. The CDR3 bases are TGTGCCAGCAGTAACGCGGGGGACATAGAGGAAAAACTGTTTTTT. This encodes CASSNAGDIEEKLFF.

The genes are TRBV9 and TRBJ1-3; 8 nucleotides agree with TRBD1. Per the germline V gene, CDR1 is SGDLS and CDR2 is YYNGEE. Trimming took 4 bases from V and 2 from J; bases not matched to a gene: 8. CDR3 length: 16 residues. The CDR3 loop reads CASSPLSDRAGNTIYF. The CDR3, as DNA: TGTGCCAGCAGCCCCCTCTCGGACAGGGCTGGAAACACCATATATTTT.

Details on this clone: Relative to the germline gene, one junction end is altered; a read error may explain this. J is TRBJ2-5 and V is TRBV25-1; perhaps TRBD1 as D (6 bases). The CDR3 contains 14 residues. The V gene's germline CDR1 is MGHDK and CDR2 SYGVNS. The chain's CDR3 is CASSVQGIEESQYF. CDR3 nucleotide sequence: TGTGCCAGCAGTGTTCAGGGGATCGAGGAGAGCCAGTACTTC.

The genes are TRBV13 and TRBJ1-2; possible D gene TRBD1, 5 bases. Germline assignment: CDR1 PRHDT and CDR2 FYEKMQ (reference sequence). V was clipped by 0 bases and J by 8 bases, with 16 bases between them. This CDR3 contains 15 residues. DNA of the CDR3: TGTGCCAGCAGCTTAGGCGCGGGGGTGTTAGAGGGCTACACCTTC. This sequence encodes CASSLGAGVLEGYTF.

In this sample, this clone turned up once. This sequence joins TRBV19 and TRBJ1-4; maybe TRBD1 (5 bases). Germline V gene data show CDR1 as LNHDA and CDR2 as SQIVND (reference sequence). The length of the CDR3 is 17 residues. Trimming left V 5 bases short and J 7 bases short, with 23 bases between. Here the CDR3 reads CASSPTHDRFFSEKLFF. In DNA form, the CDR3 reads TGTGCCAGTAGTCCGACTCATGACAGATTTTTTAGTGAAAAACTGTTTTTT.

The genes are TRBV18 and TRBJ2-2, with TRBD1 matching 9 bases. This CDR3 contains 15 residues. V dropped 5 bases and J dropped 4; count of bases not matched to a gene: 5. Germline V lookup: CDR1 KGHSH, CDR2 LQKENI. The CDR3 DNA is TGTGCCAGCTCATCGAGGACAGGGGCCACCGGGGAGCTGTTTTTT. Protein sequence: CASSSRTGATGELFF.

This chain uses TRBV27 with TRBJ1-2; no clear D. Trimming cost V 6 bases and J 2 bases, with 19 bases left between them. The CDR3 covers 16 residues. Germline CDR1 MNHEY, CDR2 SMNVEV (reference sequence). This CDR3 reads CASSSRARAMNYGYTF. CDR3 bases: TGTGCCAGCAGCTCCCGGGCGAGGGCGATGAACTATGGCTACACCTTC.

CDR3 loop: CASSVSGYTEAFF. The CDR3 coding sequence is TGTGCCAGTAGTGTCAGCGGGTACACTGAAGCTTTCTTT. The chain combines TRBV19 with TRBJ1-1; D remains unclear. Germline lookup yields CDR1 LNHDA and CDR2 SQIVND (reference sequence). This CDR3 comprises 13 residues. Trimming took off 5 bases at V and 3 bases at J, with 10 bases between the two ends.

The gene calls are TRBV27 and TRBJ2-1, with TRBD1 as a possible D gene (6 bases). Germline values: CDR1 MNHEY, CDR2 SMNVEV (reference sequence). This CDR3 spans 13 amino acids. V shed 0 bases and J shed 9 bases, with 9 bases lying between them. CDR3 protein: CASSLSTGTEQFF. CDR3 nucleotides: TGTGCCAGCAGTTTATCTACAGGGACTGAGCAGTTCTTC.

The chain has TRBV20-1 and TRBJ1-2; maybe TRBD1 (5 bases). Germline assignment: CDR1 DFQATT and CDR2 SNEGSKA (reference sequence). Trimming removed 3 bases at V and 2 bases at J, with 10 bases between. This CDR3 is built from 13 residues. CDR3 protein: CSASPRVNYGYTF. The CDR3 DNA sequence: TGCAGTGCTAGTCCCAGGGTCAACTATGGCTACACCTTC.

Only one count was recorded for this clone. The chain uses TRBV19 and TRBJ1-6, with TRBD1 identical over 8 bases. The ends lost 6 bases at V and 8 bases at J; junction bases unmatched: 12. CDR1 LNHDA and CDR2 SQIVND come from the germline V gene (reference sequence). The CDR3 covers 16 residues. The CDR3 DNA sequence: TGTGCCAGTAGCCGTCTCGACAGGGGAGAGGATTCACCCCTCCACTTT. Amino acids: CASSRLDRGEDSPLHF.

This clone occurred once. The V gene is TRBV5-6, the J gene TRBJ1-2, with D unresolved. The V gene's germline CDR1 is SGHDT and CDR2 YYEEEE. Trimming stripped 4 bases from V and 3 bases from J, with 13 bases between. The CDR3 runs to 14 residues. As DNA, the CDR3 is TGTGCCAGCAGCCCTCCGGGAATAGACTATGGCTACACCTTC. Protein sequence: CASSPPGIDYGYTF.

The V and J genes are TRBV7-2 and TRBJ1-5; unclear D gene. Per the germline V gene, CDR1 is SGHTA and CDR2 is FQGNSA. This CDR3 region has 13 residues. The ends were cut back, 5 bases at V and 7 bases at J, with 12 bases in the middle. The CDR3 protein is CASSPRREQPQHF. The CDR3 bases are TGTGCCAGCAGCCCCAGGAGGGAGCAGCCCCAGCATTTT.

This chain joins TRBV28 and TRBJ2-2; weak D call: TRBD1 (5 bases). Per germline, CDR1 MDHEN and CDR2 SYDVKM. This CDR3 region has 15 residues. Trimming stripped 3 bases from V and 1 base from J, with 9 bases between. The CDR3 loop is CASSLLRGNTGELFF. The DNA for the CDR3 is TGTGCCAGCAGTTTGTTAAGGGGGAACACCGGGGAGCTGTTTTTT.

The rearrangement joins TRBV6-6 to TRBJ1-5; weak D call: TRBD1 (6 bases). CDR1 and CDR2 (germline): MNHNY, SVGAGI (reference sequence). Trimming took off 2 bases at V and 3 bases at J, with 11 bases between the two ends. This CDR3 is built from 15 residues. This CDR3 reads CASSYRTGYNQPQHF. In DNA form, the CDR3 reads TGTGCCAGCAGTTACCGTACAGGGTACAATCAGCCCCAGCATTTT.

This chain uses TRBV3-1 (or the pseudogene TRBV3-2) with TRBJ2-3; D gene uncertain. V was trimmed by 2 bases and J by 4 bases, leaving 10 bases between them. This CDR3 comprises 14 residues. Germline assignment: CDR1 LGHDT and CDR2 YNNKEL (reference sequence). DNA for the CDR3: TGTGCCAGCAGCCAACCGCGGCGGCCAGATACGCAGTATTTT. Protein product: CASSQPRRPDTQYF.

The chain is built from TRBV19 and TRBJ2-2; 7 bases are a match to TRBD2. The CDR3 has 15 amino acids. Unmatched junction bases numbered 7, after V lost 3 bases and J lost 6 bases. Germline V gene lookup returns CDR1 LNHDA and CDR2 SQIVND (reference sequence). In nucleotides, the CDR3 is TGTGCCAGTAGTATTAACATGGCGGGGGCCGGGGAGCTGTTTTTT. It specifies CASSINMAGAGELFF.

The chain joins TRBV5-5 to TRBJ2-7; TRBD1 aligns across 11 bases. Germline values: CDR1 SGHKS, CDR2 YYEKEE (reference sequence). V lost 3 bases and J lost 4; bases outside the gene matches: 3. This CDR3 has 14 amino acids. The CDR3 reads CASSWTGGSYEQYF. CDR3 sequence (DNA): TGTGCCAGCAGCTGGACAGGGGGCTCATACGAGCAGTACTTC.

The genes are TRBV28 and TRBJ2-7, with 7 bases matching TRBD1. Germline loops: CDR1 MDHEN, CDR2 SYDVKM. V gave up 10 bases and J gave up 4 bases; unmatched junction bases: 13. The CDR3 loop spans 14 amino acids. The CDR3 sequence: CATTGTDITYEQYF. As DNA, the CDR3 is TGTGCCACCACCGGGACAGACATCACATACGAGCAGTACTTC.

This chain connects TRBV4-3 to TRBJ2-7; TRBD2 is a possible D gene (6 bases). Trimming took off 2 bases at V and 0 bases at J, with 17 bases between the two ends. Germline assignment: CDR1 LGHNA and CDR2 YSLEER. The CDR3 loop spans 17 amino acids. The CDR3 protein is CASSQLSGTEASYEQYF. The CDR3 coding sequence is TGCGCCAGCAGCCAATTGTCCGGGACTGAGGCCTCCTACGAGCAGTACTTC.

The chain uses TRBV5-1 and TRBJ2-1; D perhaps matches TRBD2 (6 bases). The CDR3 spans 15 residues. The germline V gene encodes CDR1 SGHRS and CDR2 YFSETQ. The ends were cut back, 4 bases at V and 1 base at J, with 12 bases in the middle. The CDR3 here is CASSQSGQSYNEQFF. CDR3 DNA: TGCGCCAGCAGCCAAAGCGGGCAGTCCTACAATGAGCAGTTCTTC.

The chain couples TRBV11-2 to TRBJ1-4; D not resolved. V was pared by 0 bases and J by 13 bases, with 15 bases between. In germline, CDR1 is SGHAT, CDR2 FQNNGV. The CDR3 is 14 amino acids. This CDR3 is CASSLDAVLPGLFF. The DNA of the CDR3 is TGTGCCAGCAGCTTAGATGCGGTACTGCCTGGACTGTTTTTT.

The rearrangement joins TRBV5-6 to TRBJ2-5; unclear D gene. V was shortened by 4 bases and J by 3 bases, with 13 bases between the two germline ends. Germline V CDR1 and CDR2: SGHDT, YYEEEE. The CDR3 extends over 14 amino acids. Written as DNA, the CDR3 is TGTGCCAGCAGCCCTGGCTTTACAGAAGAGACCCAGTACTTC. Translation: CASSPGFTEETQYF.